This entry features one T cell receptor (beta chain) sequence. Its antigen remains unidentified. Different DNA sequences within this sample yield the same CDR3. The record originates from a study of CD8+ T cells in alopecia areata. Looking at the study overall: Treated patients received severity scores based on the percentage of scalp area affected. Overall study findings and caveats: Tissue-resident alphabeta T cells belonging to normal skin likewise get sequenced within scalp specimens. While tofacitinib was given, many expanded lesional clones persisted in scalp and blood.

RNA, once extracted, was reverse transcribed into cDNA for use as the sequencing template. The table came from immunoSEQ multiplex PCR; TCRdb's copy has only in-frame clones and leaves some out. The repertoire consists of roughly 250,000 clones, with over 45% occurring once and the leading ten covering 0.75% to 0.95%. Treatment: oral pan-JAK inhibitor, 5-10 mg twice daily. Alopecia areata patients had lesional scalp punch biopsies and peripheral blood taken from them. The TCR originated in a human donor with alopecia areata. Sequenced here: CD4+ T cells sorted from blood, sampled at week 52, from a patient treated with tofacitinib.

The CDR3 bases are TGTGCCAGCAGCTTGGCGTCGGGGGAGCAGTTCTTC. This translates into CASSLASGEQFF. The rearrangement links TRBV5-6 to TRBJ2-1; TRBD2 is a possible D gene (5 bases). This CDR3 contains 12 residues. Germline CDR1 reads SGHDT; CDR2 reads YYEEEE. The V end lost 0 bases, the J end lost 10 bases, and 8 bases lay between the germline ends.